The 26 T cell receptor beta chains below all came from one sample that was sequenced in a study of OX40 agonist ivuxolimab in advanced cancers. Assay: immunoSEQ multiplex PCR; the TCRdb copy retains only in-frame clones and omits some. The table records 30,000 to 35,000 clones, about 82% of them present only once. Sequences were derived from CD4+ or CD8+ T cells sorted from blood, sampled in a trial of the OX40 agonist ivuxolimab. These receptors all come from an adult with an advanced solid tumor such as melanoma, head and neck, liver or kidney cancer.

J is TRBJ1-5 and V is TRBV27; no firm D call. CDR1 and CDR2 (germline): MNHEY, SMNVEV (reference sequence). CDR3 length: 13 residues. Trimming shortened V by 8 bases and J by 0 bases, and 8 bases separated the two germline ends. The CDR3 spells CASALYSNQPQHF. Written as DNA, the CDR3 is TGTGCCAGCGCCCTATATAGCAATCAGCCCCAGCATTTT.

The chain recombines TRBV9 with TRBJ2-3; D is uncertain. The V end was cut by 3 bases, the J end by 6 bases, with 20 bases between. This CDR3 has 16 residues. Germline values: CDR1 SGDLS, CDR2 YYNGEE. The CDR3 DNA is TGTGCCAGCAGCGACCAAGACTCCGCTGGAGCTGATACGCAGTATTTT. Translating gives CASSDQDSAGADTQYF.

V usage is TRBV9 and J usage is TRBJ1-4; a weak D match, TRBD1 (5 bases). Germline V gene data show CDR1 as SGDLS and CDR2 as YYNGEE. The CDR3 length is 15 residues. The germline V and J ends were trimmed by 0 bases and 0 bases, with 6 bases remaining between them. The CDR3 region has the DNA TGTGCCAGCAGCGTAGGGACATCAACTAATGAAAAACTGTTTTTT. It codes for CASSVGTSTNEKLFF. The variable domain in full, with the rest retrieved from reference TRBV9 and TRBJ1-4, is DSGVTQTPKHLITATGQRVTLRCSPRSGDLSVYWYQQSLDQGLQFLIQYYNGEERAKGNILERFSAQQFPDLHSELNLSSLELGDSALYFCASSVGTSTNEKLFFGSGTQLSVL.

The chain has TRBV4-1 and TRBJ2-3; D is perhaps TRBD1 or TRBD2 (6 bases each). V lost 6 bases, J lost 2 bases, and 15 bases lay in between. The CDR3 is made up of 15 amino acids. Germline assignment: CDR1 MGHRA and CDR2 YSYEKL. CDR3 region: CASSEGGGDTDTQYF. The DNA of the CDR3 is TGCGCCAGCAGTGAGGGGGGTGGGGACACAGATACGCAGTATTTT.

This chain uses TRBV29-1 with TRBJ2-7, with D possibly being TRBD1 (6 bases). CDR1 SQVTM and CDR2 ANQGSEA come from the germline V gene. V lost 4 bases and J 3 bases, leaving 22 bases between the germline ends. The CDR3 has 16 amino acids. The CDR3 bases are TGCAGCGTTGTGGGGCTGGTGACAGGCCGGGGCTACGAGCAGTACTTC. It specifies CSVVGLVTGRGYEQYF.

The chain joins TRBV6-1 to TRBJ2-4, with D perhaps TRBD1 (6 bases). The CDR3 sequence is 15 residues long. V was trimmed by 1 base and J by 2 bases, leaving 9 bases between them. Germline V gene data show CDR1 as MNHNS and CDR2 as SASEGT. CDR3: CASSEVRGTKNIQYF. The CDR3 DNA reads TGTGCCAGCAGTGAAGTGAGGGGGACCAAAAACATTCAGTACTTC.

This clone was counted only a few times. The chain employs TRBV5-1 and TRBJ2-7, with no clear D. CDR1 and CDR2 from the germline V gene are SGHRS and YFSETQ. The length of the CDR3 is 14 residues. The V end was cut by 4 bases, the J end by 7 bases, with 18 bases between. The CDR3 loop reads CASSVGPSLLEQYF. CDR3 in DNA: TGCGCCAGCAGCGTGGGCCCTTCCCTCCTAGAGCAGTACTTC.

This clone has just a few counts. The gene calls are TRBV5-4 and TRBJ1-1; D unresolved. This CDR3 comprises 13 residues. Germline V gene sequence: CDR1 SGHNT, CDR2 YYREEE (reference sequence). Trimming took off 2 bases at V and 1 base at J, with 6 bases between the two ends. The CDR3 DNA reads TGTGCCAGCAGCTTTCTTACGAACACTGAAGCTTTCTTT. Protein product: CASSFLTNTEAFF.

The chain carries TRBV27 and TRBJ1-5; unclear D gene. CDR1 MNHEY and CDR2 SMNVEV come from the germline V gene (reference sequence). V lost 3 bases and J 1 base, leaving 13 bases between the germline ends. This CDR3 contains 16 residues. The CDR3 here is CASSFTKDTSNQPQHF. The CDR3, as DNA: TGTGCCAGCAGTTTTACGAAGGATACCAGCAATCAGCCCCAGCATTTT.

This chain links TRBV9 with TRBJ2-5, with 8 bases identical to TRBD2. Germline CDR1 reads SGDLS; CDR2 reads YYNGEE. V lost 0 bases, J lost 5 bases, and 9 bases stayed unmatched. The CDR3 runs to 16 residues. The CDR3 region is CASSVEHAGGGETQYF. The CDR3 coding sequence is TGTGCCAGCAGCGTAGAGCATGCGGGGGGCGGGGAGACCCAGTACTTC.

The chain links TRBV7-2 to TRBJ1-4; unclear D gene. Germline-derived CDR1 and CDR2 are SGHTA and FQGNSA. V shed 6 bases and J shed 3 bases, with 17 bases lying between them. The CDR3 runs to 16 residues. The CDR3 protein is CASSSHSLISNEKLFF. The DNA for the CDR3 is TGTGCCAGCAGTTCCCACAGTCTAATCTCTAATGAAAAACTGTTTTTT.

J is TRBJ2-7 and V is TRBV29-1, with D tentatively TRBD1 or TRBD2 (6 bases each). CDR1 is SQVTM and CDR2 is ANQGSEA in the germline V gene. Deletions cut 8 bases from V and 5 bases from J, with 13 bases between. The CDR3 has 11 amino acids. CDR3 DNA: TGCAGCACCCGAAGGGGGGACGAGCAGTACTTC. Its protein product is CSTRRGDEQYF.

The chain has TRBV6-1 and TRBJ1-6; D gene unclear. V lost 4 bases to trimming and J lost 8 bases, with 15 bases between them. Per the germline V gene, CDR1 is MNHNS and CDR2 is SASEGT. This CDR3 is built from 15 residues. The CDR3 nucleotides read TGTGCCAGCAGTGCAGACCCTGCCCCAGATTCACCCCTCCACTTT. This sequence encodes CASSADPAPDSPLHF.

This clone appeared a single time. The chain recombines TRBV4-3 with TRBJ1-6, with 7 bases that match TRBD1. Per the germline V gene, CDR1 is LGHNA and CDR2 is YSLEER. CDR3 length: 15 residues. The junction had 4 bases not matched to a gene; V was cut back by 6 bases and J by 2 bases. The CDR3 loop is CASSSGTAYNSPLHF. The DNA of the CDR3 is TGCGCCAGCAGTAGCGGGACAGCCTATAATTCACCCCTCCACTTT.

The chain has TRBV4-3 and TRBJ1-6, with D maybe TRBD1 (5 bases). With 1 base removed from V and 5 bases from J, the gap between germline ends came to 6 bases. CDR3 length: 14 amino acids. Germline V lookup: CDR1 LGHNA, CDR2 YSLEER. The CDR3 DNA reads as TGCGCCAGCAGCCAAGTGGGGGATAATTCACCCCTCCACTTT. Translated, it gives CASSQVGDNSPLHF.

This sequence joins TRBV11-3 and TRBJ2-2, with 16 bases that match TRBD2. Germline V lookup: CDR1 SGHNT, CDR2 YENEEA. Trimming removed 5 bases from V and 6 bases from J; junction bases left unmatched: 6. There are 17 residues in the CDR3. The CDR3 nucleotides are TGTGCCAGCAGCCCGGGACTAGCGGGAGGGCCGCCCGGGGAGCTGTTTTTT. Translated: CASSPGLAGGPPGELFF.

CDR3 nucleotides: TGTGCCAGCAGTCTTACGAGTCAATCTGGGTCCACTGAAGCTTTCTTT. Translating gives CASSLTSQSGSTEAFF. The rearrangement uses TRBV27 and TRBJ1-1; D uncertain. V was shortened by 5 bases and J by 4 bases, with 20 bases between the two germline ends. Looked up from germline, CDR1 is MNHEY and CDR2 is SMNVEV (reference sequence). The CDR3 extends over 16 amino acids.

This clone was seen many times. This chain connects TRBV6-4 to TRBJ2-3; D is tentatively TRBD1 or TRBD2 (5 bases each). Germline V gene lookup returns CDR1 MRHNA and CDR2 SNTAGT. The CDR3 has 15 residues. Trimming cost V 2 bases and J 3 bases, with 12 bases left between them. CDR3 in DNA: TGTGCCAGCAGTGACGGGGGTTTGGGGACAGATACGCAGTATTTT. Translated: CASSDGGLGTDTQYF.

This chain links TRBV4-3 with TRBJ2-1; 7 bases fit TRBD1. The CDR3 extends over 15 amino acids. Germline V gene data show CDR1 as LGHNA and CDR2 as YSLEER. V lost 8 bases to trimming and J lost 3 bases; unmatched junction nucleotides: 10. The CDR3 region has the DNA TGCGCCAGCTCTACCTCCGGGGACAGCTACAATGAGCAGTTCTTC. Translated, it gives CASSTSGDSYNEQFF.

V is TRBV5-6 and J is TRBJ2-3; 9 nucleotides match TRBD2. Per the germline V gene, CDR1 is SGHDT and CDR2 is YYEEEE. V gave up 0 bases and J gave up 6 bases; unmatched junction bases: 8. The CDR3 runs 16 residues. The CDR3 region is CASSLGAAGGWDTQYF. The CDR3 DNA reads as TGTGCCAGCAGCTTGGGGGCAGCGGGAGGTTGGGATACGCAGTATTTT.

V gene TRBV19 combines with J gene TRBJ2-1, with 11 bases identical to TRBD2. Germline loops: CDR1 LNHDA, CDR2 SQIVND (reference sequence). There are 16 residues in the CDR3. The V segment lost 4 bases and the J segment 6 bases; nucleotides outside the gene matches: 8. CDR3 coding DNA: TGTGCCAGTAGTAGTCTTAGCGGGGGGGCCCCCAATGAGCAGTTCTTC. Its translation: CASSSLSGGAPNEQFF. The variable domain in full, completed from reference TRBV19 and TRBJ2-1, reads DGGITQSPKYLFRKEGQNVTLSCEQNLNHDAMYWYRQDPGQGLRLIYYSQIVNDFQKGDIAEGYSVSREKKESFPLTVTSAQKNPTAFYLCASSSLSGGAPNEQFFGPGTRLTVL.

The J gene is TRBJ2-1, the V gene TRBV19, with D possibly being TRBD1 or TRBD2 (5 bases each). V was cut by 3 bases and J by 7 bases, with 13 bases left in between. Germline-derived CDR1 and CDR2 are LNHDA and SQIVND (reference sequence). The CDR3 loop spans 14 amino acids. The CDR3 spells CASSMNGAQNEQFF. The CDR3 DNA sequence: TGTGCCAGTAGTATGAACGGGGCGCAAAATGAGCAGTTCTTC.

V is TRBV25-1 and J is TRBJ2-2; 10 bases agree with TRBD1. There are 15 residues in the CDR3. CDR1 and CDR2 (germline): MGHDK, SYGVNS. Trimming took 2 bases from V and 5 from J; bases not matched to a gene: 2. The CDR3 spells CASSEDRGRTGELFF. CDR3 in DNA: TGTGCCAGCAGTGAAGACAGGGGGCGAACCGGGGAGCTGTTTTTT.

This rearrangement joins TRBV6-1 to TRBJ2-1; 7 bases line up with TRBD2. Germline values: CDR1 MNHNS, CDR2 SASEGT. The CDR3 totals 16 residues. V gave up 2 bases and J gave up 0 bases; unmatched junction bases: 4. This CDR3 reads CASSERRESSYNEQFF. CDR3 nucleotides: TGTGCCAGCAGTGAACGGCGGGAGAGCTCCTACAATGAGCAGTTCTTC.

On this clone itself: This specimen includes other DNA sequences encoding the same CDR3. The chain uses TRBV27 and TRBJ2-7; perhaps D is TRBD1 or TRBD2 (5 bases each). The V end was cut by 6 bases, the J end by 2 bases, with 11 bases between. Germline V gives CDR1 MNHEY, CDR2 SMNVEV (reference sequence). This CDR3 contains 13 residues. This CDR3 reads CASSLGTPYEQYF. DNA for the CDR3: TGTGCCAGCAGCCTGGGGACCCCCTACGAGCAGTACTTC.

A few counts support this clone. The chain recombines TRBV7-9 with TRBJ1-1; the D is unclear. The CDR3 covers 15 residues. Germline V gene sequence: CDR1 SEHNR, CDR2 FQNEAQ (reference sequence). V was shortened by 5 bases and J by 2 bases, with 15 bases between the two germline ends. The CDR3 protein is CASSPTLDFNTEAFF. DNA for the CDR3: TGTGCCAGCAGCCCTACCCTAGACTTTAACACTGAAGCTTTCTTT. The full variable domain, rest sourced from reference TRBV7-9 and TRBJ1-1, is DTGVSQNPRHKITKRGQNVTFRCDPISEHNRLYWYRQTLGQGPEFLTYFQNEAQLEKSRLLSDRFSAERPKGSFSTLEIQRTEQGDSAMYLCASSPTLDFNTEAFFGQGTRLTVV.